The source of this TCR beta chain is a study of blood T cell repertoires in COVID-19. Study-wide context: COVID-19 samples collected from the United States, Italy and Spain covered acute and convalescent phases.

The ends lost 8 bases at V and 4 bases at J; junction bases unmatched: 10. Germline V CDR1 and CDR2: LNHDA, SQIVND (reference sequence). The CDR3 runs 15 residues. Generated by immunoSEQ multiplex PCR, the TCRdb table keeps only in-frame clones and is missing some. This sample has under 140,000 clones, with approximately 82% found just once. The sequence came from a woman aged 80 or over with acute or convalescent COVID-19. The sample taken for sequencing was peripheral blood. V is TRBV19 and J is TRBJ1-5; 8 bases match TRBD1. CDR3 protein: CASRRAGGGNQPQHF. As DNA, the CDR3 is TGTGCCAGTCGACGGGCAGGGGGCGGTAATCAGCCCCAGCATTTT.